A selection of T cell receptor beta chains follows, all from one sample in a study of radiation and T cells in renal cell carcinoma. This table comes from immunoSEQ multiplex PCR, and its TCRdb copy is limited to in-frame clones, with some not included. Of approximately 70,000 clones in the sample, over 65% were seen once. The source material was blood, sampled from a patient whose treatment included radiotherapy and nephrectomy. The receptors here all came from a man in his sixties with renal cell carcinoma. The CDR3 runs from the conserved cysteine through the conserved F or W. Fields, in order: D gene, J gene, clone size, V gene, CDR3 DNA, CDR3 protein. The D gene is left open where the match is weak. The size field is filled for only some rows; it gives once, few, many or a size class.

d_call: NA; j_call: TRBJ2-3; clone_size: NA; v_call: TRBV27; cdr3_nt: TGTGCCAGCAGTTTCTCTGGCACAGATACGCAGTATTTT; cdr3_aa: CASSFSGTDTQYF
d_call: TRBD1; j_call: TRBJ1-6; clone_size: NA; v_call: TRBV6-5; cdr3_nt: TGTGCCAGCAGACCTACAGGGGGCTCACCCCTCCACTTT; cdr3_aa: CASRPTGGSPLHF
d_call: NA; j_call: TRBJ1-1; clone_size: NA; v_call: TRBV5-1; cdr3_nt: TGCGCCAGCAGCTCAATAAATAACGCTGAAGCTTTCTTT; cdr3_aa: CASSSINNAEAFF
d_call: TRBD1; j_call: TRBJ2-2; clone_size: NA; v_call: TRBV14; cdr3_nt: TGTGCCAGCAGCCAACCGGGACAGGGGTTCACCGGGGAGCTGTTTTTT; cdr3_aa: CASSQPGQGFTGELFF
d_call: TRBD2; j_call: TRBJ2-2; clone_size: NA; v_call: TRBV14; cdr3_nt: TGTGCCAGCAGCTTGTCCCCCCAGCTAGCGGGATCCACGAACACCGGGGAGCTGTTTTTT; cdr3_aa: CASSLSPQLAGSTNTGELFF
d_call: NA; j_call: TRBJ2-5; clone_size: NA; v_call: TRBV30; cdr3_nt: TGTGCCTGGAGTTATAGTGGAGAGACCCAGTACTTC; cdr3_aa: CAWSYSGETQYF
d_call: NA; j_call: TRBJ1-4; clone_size: once; v_call: TRBV30; cdr3_nt: TGTGCCTGGAGAGCGGTGGCGGACGCAACTAATGAAAAACTGTTTTTT; cdr3_aa: CAWRAVADATNEKLFF
d_call: NA; j_call: TRBJ1-2; clone_size: NA; v_call: TRBV6-1; cdr3_nt: TGTGCCAGCAGTGAATCTGCAGGGGCTAACTATGGCTACACCTTC; cdr3_aa: CASSESAGANYGYTF
d_call: TRBD2; j_call: TRBJ2-3; clone_size: NA; v_call: TRBV11-1; cdr3_nt: TGTGCCAGCAGCCCCAAAGGACTAGCGATCACAGATACGCAGTATTTT; cdr3_aa: CASSPKGLAITDTQYF
d_call: TRBD2; j_call: TRBJ2-7; clone_size: NA; v_call: TRBV7-2; cdr3_nt: TGTGCCAGCAGCTTTTTCCCGACTAGCGGGGGGGCCGCGCCCTACGAGCAGTACTTC; cdr3_aa: CASSFFPTSGGAAPYEQYF
d_call: NA; j_call: TRBJ1-2; clone_size: NA; v_call: TRBV6-5; cdr3_nt: TGTGCCAGCAGTGAACGGGAGAGTGGCTACACCTTC; cdr3_aa: CASSERESGYTF
d_call: NA; j_call: TRBJ1-2; clone_size: NA; v_call: TRBV29-1; cdr3_nt: TGCAGCGTTGTTGATAGCCACTATGGCTACACCTTC; cdr3_aa: CSVVDSHYGYTF
d_call: TRBD1; j_call: TRBJ1-2; clone_size: NA; v_call: TRBV5-1; cdr3_nt: TGCGCCAGCAGCTTGGAGGCAGGGGGGAACTATGGCTACACCTTC; cdr3_aa: CASSLEAGGNYGYTF
d_call: NA; j_call: TRBJ1-5; clone_size: NA; v_call: TRBV5-6; cdr3_nt: TGTGCCAGCAGCTTCGGGACGGATGATCAGCCCCAGCATTTT; cdr3_aa: CASSFGTDDQPQHF
d_call: NA; j_call: TRBJ1-2; clone_size: NA; v_call: TRBV19; cdr3_nt: TGTGCCAGTAGTATAGGATCAGGGACTAACTATGGCTACACCTTC; cdr3_aa: CASSIGSGTNYGYTF
d_call: TRBD1; j_call: TRBJ1-1; clone_size: NA; v_call: TRBV18; cdr3_nt: TGTGCCAGCTCACTCGACAGGGTGTTGGTGTCGAACACTGAAGCTTTCTTT; cdr3_aa: CASSLDRVLVSNTEAFF
d_call: TRBD1; j_call: TRBJ1-1; clone_size: once; v_call: TRBV30; cdr3_nt: TGTGCCTGGAATCGGGACAGGGGAAACACTGAAGCTTTCTTT; cdr3_aa: CAWNRDRGNTEAFF
d_call: NA; j_call: TRBJ1-5; clone_size: NA; v_call: TRBV19; cdr3_nt: TGTGCCAGTAGTATTAAGAGGGGCGGCAGACCTAGCAATCAGCCCCAGCATTTT; cdr3_aa: CASSIKRGGRPSNQPQHF
d_call: TRBD1; j_call: TRBJ1-4; clone_size: NA; v_call: TRBV28; cdr3_nt: TGTGCCAGCAGTCCCCCGGGACAGGGGAAAGAAAAACTGTTTTTT; cdr3_aa: CASSPPGQGKEKLFF
d_call: TRBD2; j_call: TRBJ2-7; clone_size: NA; v_call: TRBV19; cdr3_nt: TGTGCCAGTAGTGTCGGACTAGCGGTAACCTACGAGCAGTACTTC; cdr3_aa: CASSVGLAVTYEQYF
d_call: NA; j_call: TRBJ1-1; clone_size: NA; v_call: TRBV14; cdr3_nt: TGTGCCAGCAGCCGACGTTTGGGTTACGGTGAGAACACTGAAGCTTTCTTT; cdr3_aa: CASSRRLGYGENTEAFF
d_call: TRBD1; j_call: TRBJ1-1; clone_size: NA; v_call: TRBV9; cdr3_nt: TGTGCCAGCAGCGCCGGGTCGACAGGGGAGAGAACTGAAGCTTTCTTT; cdr3_aa: CASSAGSTGERTEAFF
d_call: NA; j_call: TRBJ2-7; clone_size: NA; v_call: TRBV6-6; cdr3_nt: TGTGCCAGCAGTTTTGATACAGGGCATCCCCGCTACGAGCAGTACTTC; cdr3_aa: CASSFDTGHPRYEQYF
d_call: NA; j_call: TRBJ1-3; clone_size: NA; v_call: TRBV10-3; cdr3_nt: TGTGCCATCAGAGCCCGGAAGGAGGAGGACACCATATATTTT; cdr3_aa: CAIRARKEEDTIYF
d_call: TRBD2; j_call: TRBJ2-1; clone_size: NA; v_call: TRBV4-3; cdr3_nt: TGCGCCAGCAGCCAACTTAGGACTAGCAGCTACAATGAGCAGTTCTTC; cdr3_aa: CASSQLRTSSYNEQFF
d_call: NA; j_call: TRBJ2-1; clone_size: NA; v_call: TRBV5-8; cdr3_nt: TGTGCCAGCAGCTTGGATACTGAGAATGAGCAGTTCTTC; cdr3_aa: CASSLDTENEQFF
d_call: NA; j_call: TRBJ1-1; clone_size: NA; v_call: TRBV18; cdr3_nt: TGTGCCAGCTCGGCGGGGATGAACACTGAAGCTTTCTTT; cdr3_aa: CASSAGMNTEAFF
d_call: NA; j_call: TRBJ1-3; clone_size: NA; v_call: TRBV5-1; cdr3_nt: TGCGCCAGCAGCTTGGGTGCAGGTGGAAACACCATATATTTT; cdr3_aa: CASSLGAGGNTIYF
d_call: NA; j_call: TRBJ2-5; clone_size: NA; v_call: TRBV25-1; cdr3_nt: TGTGCCAGCAAAGGGGCTCAAGAGACCCAGTACTTC; cdr3_aa: CASKGAQETQYF
d_call: NA; j_call: TRBJ2-2; clone_size: NA; v_call: TRBV9; cdr3_nt: TGTGCCAGCAGCGTAGGAGTAGCGGTGAACACCGGGGAGCTGTTTTTT; cdr3_aa: CASSVGVAVNTGELFF
d_call: NA; j_call: TRBJ2-5; clone_size: NA; v_call: TRBV30; cdr3_nt: TGTGCCTGGACCTACTTGGGGGACATAAAGTCCCAAGAGACCCAGTACTTC; cdr3_aa: CAWTYLGDIKSQETQYF
d_call: NA; j_call: TRBJ1-4; clone_size: NA; v_call: TRBV6-5; cdr3_nt: TGTGCCAGCAGTAGTAGGGCTGAAAAACTGTTTTTT; cdr3_aa: CASSSRAEKLFF
d_call: NA; j_call: TRBJ2-3; clone_size: NA; v_call: TRBV7-9; cdr3_nt: TGTGCCAGCAGCCCCCCTAGCGCTTACACAGATACGCAGTATTTT; cdr3_aa: CASSPPSAYTDTQYF
d_call: NA; j_call: TRBJ2-3; clone_size: NA; v_call: TRBV7-2; cdr3_nt: TGTGCCAGCAGCGCAGGCCCCACAGATACGCAGTATTTT; cdr3_aa: CASSAGPTDTQYF
d_call: NA; j_call: TRBJ1-6; clone_size: NA; v_call: TRBV6-9; cdr3_nt: TGTGCCAGCAGTTATGATTCACCCCTCCACTTT; cdr3_aa: CASSYDSPLHF
d_call: NA; j_call: TRBJ2-4; clone_size: NA; v_call: TRBV7-2; cdr3_nt: TGTGCCAGCAGCTTAGATACGGGGGCAGGAAACATTCAGTACTTC; cdr3_aa: CASSLDTGAGNIQYF
d_call: NA; j_call: TRBJ2-7; clone_size: NA; v_call: TRBV6-5; cdr3_nt: TGTGCCAGCAGTTACTCATTTCTGGGCTACGAGCAGTACTTC; cdr3_aa: CASSYSFLGYEQYF
d_call: NA; j_call: TRBJ2-5; clone_size: NA; v_call: TRBV18; cdr3_nt: TGTGCCAGCTCATGGGGCCAAGAGACCCAGTACTTC; cdr3_aa: CASSWGQETQYF
d_call: NA; j_call: TRBJ1-5; clone_size: NA; v_call: TRBV18; cdr3_nt: TGTGCCAGCTCACCACAGGCCCCAGTCAATCAGCCCCAGCATTTT; cdr3_aa: CASSPQAPVNQPQHF
d_call: TRBD2; j_call: TRBJ2-3; clone_size: NA; v_call: TRBV7-8; cdr3_nt: TGTGCCAGCAGCTCCCGCCAAGGAGCGGGGGGGACAGATACGCAGTATTTT; cdr3_aa: CASSSRQGAGGTDTQYF